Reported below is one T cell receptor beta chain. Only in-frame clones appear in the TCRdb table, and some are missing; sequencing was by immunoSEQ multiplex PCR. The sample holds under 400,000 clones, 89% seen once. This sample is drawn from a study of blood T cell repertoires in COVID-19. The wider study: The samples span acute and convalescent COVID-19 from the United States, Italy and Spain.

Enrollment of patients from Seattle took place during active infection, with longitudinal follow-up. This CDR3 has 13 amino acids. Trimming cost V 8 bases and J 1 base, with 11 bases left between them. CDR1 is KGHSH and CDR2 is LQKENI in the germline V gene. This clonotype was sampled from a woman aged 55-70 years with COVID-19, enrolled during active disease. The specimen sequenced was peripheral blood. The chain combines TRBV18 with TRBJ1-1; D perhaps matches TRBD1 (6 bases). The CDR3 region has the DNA TGTGCCAGCCAACAGACAGGGAACACTGAAGCTTTCTTT. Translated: CASQQTGNTEAFF.